Listed below are T cell receptor beta chains from one sample, sequenced in a study of human T cells and chemical hapten exposure. A single record per CDR3 protein comes from TCRdb applying MiXCR to the RACE reads. In the table there are 300,000 to 400,000 distinct CDR3 sequences, around 6.9% of which are singletons. The source material was whole blood, sampled in connection with sensitization to the hapten diphenylcyclopropenone (DPC). The receptors derive from a woman younger than 30 with alopecia areata. Some clones in this sample may be carry-over from other donors' samples. The CDR3 runs from the conserved cysteine through the conserved F or W. A D gene is named only where the DNA matches it firmly. Clone sizes are given selectively: once, few, many, or a class where the clone is expanded.

size: -; V: TRBV12-3/TRBV12-4; D: -; J: TRBJ1-2; DNA: TGTGCCAGCAGTTTGTGGGAAATGGGCTATGGCTACACCTTC; CDR3: CASSLWEMGYGYTF
size: few; V: TRBV7-9; D: TRBD1; J: TRBJ1-6; DNA: TGTGCCAGCAGCTCTACCCGGACAGGGGAAAATTCACCCCTCCACTTT; CDR3: CASSSTRTGENSPLHF
size: -; V: TRBV2; D: -; J: TRBJ1-2; DNA: TGTGCCAGCAGCGCGGGACCGGCGGGCTACACCTTC; CDR3: CASSAGPAGYTF
size: -; V: TRBV6-1; D: -; J: TRBJ2-2; DNA: TGTGCCAGCAGTGGACGACGAGGGGAGCCCCCGAACACCGGGGAGCTGTTTTTT; CDR3: CASSGRRGEPPNTGELFF
size: -; V: TRBV5-4; D: -; J: TRBJ1-2; DNA: TGTGCCAGCAGCTTGAGAGACAGGCCCTATGGCTACACCTTC; CDR3: CASSLRDRPYGYTF
size: -; V: TRBV6-6; D: -; J: TRBJ1-1; DNA: TGTGCCAGCAGTTATGTTGAAATGAACACTGAAGCTTTCTTT; CDR3: CASSYVEMNTEAFF
size: -; V: TRBV18; D: -; J: TRBJ1-1; DNA: TGTGCCAGCTCACCACAAGATGAAGAAGCTTTCTTT; CDR3: CASSPQDEEAFF
size: many; V: TRBV25-1; D: -; J: TRBJ1-3; DNA: TGTGCCAGCAGTCCGACTCTCTCTGGAAACACCATATATTTT; CDR3: CASSPTLSGNTIYF
size: many; V: TRBV12-3/TRBV12-4; D: -; J: TRBJ2-7; DNA: TGTGCCAGCAGTCTAAGGGCTCCTTCCGGATGGCAGTACTTC; CDR3: CASSLRAPSGWQYF
size: many; V: TRBV6-1; D: TRBD1; J: TRBJ2-1; DNA: TGTGCCAGCAGTGAAATACAGGGGGGACCCTTACCCGATGAGCAGTTCTTC; CDR3: CASSEIQGGPLPDEQFF
size: many; V: TRBV2; D: TRBD2; J: TRBJ2-2; DNA: TGTGCCAGCAGTGATGGGACTAGCGGGGGCCTCAACACCGGGGAGCTGTTTTTT; CDR3: CASSDGTSGGLNTGELFF
size: -; V: TRBV4-3; D: TRBD2; J: TRBJ2-1; DNA: TGCGCCAGCGGCCAAGATCGTAGCGGGGGGGCTTTGGATGAGCAGTTCTTC; CDR3: CASGQDRSGGALDEQFF
size: few; V: TRBV4-2; D: TRBD2; J: TRBJ2-3; DNA: TGTGCCAGCAGCCAAGAGGGACTAGCGGGGGCCGGGGTGGTTCGTGATACGCAGTATTTT; CDR3: CASSQEGLAGAGVVRDTQYF
size: many; V: TRBV3-1; D: -; J: TRBJ1-1; DNA: TGTGCCAGCAGCCAAATCAGGGACTCTGAAGCTTTCTTT; CDR3: CASSQIRDSEAFF
size: -; V: TRBV6-5; D: TRBD1; J: TRBJ1-1; DNA: TGTGCCAGCAGCCCAATGACAGGGCTGAACACTGAAGCTTTCTTT; CDR3: CASSPMTGLNTEAFF
size: -; V: TRBV6-5; D: -; J: TRBJ2-2; DNA: TGTGCCAGCAGGTCGACACCCCTAGCGTCGAACACCGGGGAGCTGTTTTTT; CDR3: CASRSTPLASNTGELFF
size: few; V: TRBV2; D: -; J: TRBJ2-3; DNA: TGTGCCAGCACGAGACAGAGAGAACTAGAGTCCACAGATACGCAGTATTTT; CDR3: CASTRQRELESTDTQYF
size: few; V: TRBV27; D: TRBD1; J: TRBJ1-1; DNA: TGTGCCAGCAGAACAACAGGGGGCCGCACTGAAGCTTTCTTT; CDR3: CASRTTGGRTEAFF
size: few; V: TRBV12-3/TRBV12-4; D: TRBD1; J: TRBJ2-3; DNA: TGTGCCAGCAGTCGACAGGGACGTGCTAGCACAGATACGCAGTATTTT; CDR3: CASSRQGRASTDTQYF
size: few; V: TRBV10-3; D: -; J: TRBJ1-5; DNA: TGTGCCATCAGCCAGGGTTTAGGAAATCAGCCCCAGCATTTT; CDR3: CAISQGLGNQPQHF
size: many; V: TRBV4-3; D: -; J: TRBJ2-5; DNA: TGCGCCAGCAGCCAAGATCACCCAGTCCAAGAGACCCAGTACTTC; CDR3: CASSQDHPVQETQYF
size: many; V: TRBV11-2; D: -; J: TRBJ2-3; DNA: TGTGCCAGCAGCTTAATGGCAGGGGGCACAGATACGCAGTATTTT; CDR3: CASSLMAGGTDTQYF
size: many; V: TRBV12-5; D: -; J: TRBJ2-7; DNA: TGTGCTAGTGGCCCCCGGGACAAAATCTACGAGCAGTACTTC; CDR3: CASGPRDKIYEQYF
size: many; V: TRBV7-9; D: TRBD2; J: TRBJ2-3; DNA: TGTGCCAGCAGCCATAGAACATCTGTGGCGGCGGGGGGGCTCTCAGATACGCAGTATTTT; CDR3: CASSHRTSVAAGGLSDTQYF
size: -; V: TRBV5-5; D: -; J: TRBJ2-3; DNA: TGTGCCAGCAGCTGGATGACAGATACGCAGTATTTT; CDR3: CASSWMTDTQYF
size: -; V: TRBV9; D: -; J: TRBJ1-2; DNA: TGTGCCAGCACCCCTTCTCACTTCCCTACGGGGAATGGCTATGGCTACACCTTC; CDR3: CASTPSHFPTGNGYGYTF
size: once; V: TRBV27; D: -; J: TRBJ2-3; DNA: TGTGCCAGCAGACCGACAGGAGCCCCGGTTACGCAGTATTTT; CDR3: CASRPTGAPVTQYF
size: many; V: TRBV28; D: -; J: TRBJ2-7; DNA: TGTGCCAGCAGAGAGGGGGGGCGACACGAGCAGTACTTC; CDR3: CASREGGRHEQYF
size: -; V: TRBV5-4; D: -; J: TRBJ1-6; DNA: TGTGCCAGCAGCTTGGAGACGGGCAATTCACCCCTCCACTTT; CDR3: CASSLETGNSPLHF
size: many; V: TRBV12-3/TRBV12-4; D: -; J: TRBJ2-1; DNA: TGTGCCAGCAGAAACGGGGGACAGTACTCCTACAATGAGCAGTTCTTC; CDR3: CASRNGGQYSYNEQFF
size: few; V: TRBV4-3; D: TRBD1; J: TRBJ1-2; DNA: TGCGCCAGCAGCCAAACAGGGGGCGAAAATGGCTACACCTTC; CDR3: CASSQTGGENGYTF
size: -; V: TRBV20-1; D: TRBD1; J: TRBJ1-6; DNA: TGCAGTGCTTACGGGACAGGGAGGGAATCACCCCTCCACTTT; CDR3: CSAYGTGRESPLHF
size: -; V: TRBV6-1; D: -; J: TRBJ2-7; DNA: TGTGCCAGTGTTACAGGGAGGACCCTCTACGAGCAGTACTTC; CDR3: CASVTGRTLYEQYF
size: few; V: TRBV4-1; D: -; J: TRBJ1-5; DNA: TGCGCCAGCAGCCAAGGATCCTATAGCAATCAGCCCCAGCATTTT; CDR3: CASSQGSYSNQPQHF
size: many; V: TRBV7-6; D: TRBD2; J: TRBJ2-1; DNA: TGTGCCAGCAGCCCGAGGACTAGCGGGGAGGGTGAGCAGTTCTTC; CDR3: CASSPRTSGEGEQFF
size: many; V: TRBV2; D: TRBD1; J: TRBJ1-2; DNA: TGTGCCAGCAGGACCACAGGGGGAAACTATGGCTACACCTTC; CDR3: CASRTTGGNYGYTF
size: -; V: TRBV10-3; D: TRBD1; J: TRBJ1-4; DNA: TGTGCCATCAGTGTTAATCCCGCGCAGGGGGTTGAAAAACTGTTTTTT; CDR3: CAISVNPAQGVEKLFF
size: few; V: TRBV7-3; D: -; J: TRBJ1-3; DNA: TGTGCCAGCAGTTTTACAGGGAGGCCCCGAAACACCATATATTTT; CDR3: CASSFTGRPRNTIYF
size: many; V: TRBV28; D: TRBD2; J: TRBJ2-4; DNA: TGTGCCAGCAACAAACTAGCGGGGGGGCGTAAAAACATTCAGTACTTC; CDR3: CASNKLAGGRKNIQYF
size: few; V: TRBV7-3; D: -; J: TRBJ2-3; DNA: TGTGCCAGCAGCTTAACCCTCAGTGGAGCGGCGGATACGCAGTATTTT; CDR3: CASSLTLSGAADTQYF
size: few; V: TRBV7-2; D: -; J: TRBJ1-6; DNA: TGTGCCAGCAGCTTAGGGTCAGGGCGTACCTTCTCCTATAATTCACCCCTCCACTTT; CDR3: CASSLGSGRTFSYNSPLHF
size: -; V: TRBV19; D: -; J: TRBJ1-2; DNA: TGTGCCAGTAGTAACTTCAGGGGCGGCGGCTACACCTTC; CDR3: CASSNFRGGGYTF
size: few; V: TRBV18; D: TRBD1; J: TRBJ2-3; DNA: TGTGCCACCTCACAAACAGGGGCCCCAGATACGCAGTATTTT; CDR3: CATSQTGAPDTQYF
size: few; V: TRBV7-9; D: -; J: TRBJ1-2; DNA: TGTGCCAGCAGCTTAGAAGGTCCAGCGCGCAGAAACTATGGCTACACCTTC; CDR3: CASSLEGPARRNYGYTF
size: many; V: TRBV3-1; D: TRBD2; J: TRBJ2-3; DNA: TGTGCCAGCAGCAGTATAACTAGCGGGGTCACAGATACGCAGTATTTT; CDR3: CASSSITSGVTDTQYF
size: few; V: TRBV7-2; D: -; J: TRBJ2-7; DNA: TGTGCCAGCAGCTTCACTTGGGGAGGTTACGAGCAGTACTTC; CDR3: CASSFTWGGYEQYF
size: many; V: TRBV6-5; D: -; J: TRBJ1-1; DNA: TGTGCCAGCACCCCTCCCGGCACAAACACTGAAGCTTTCTTT; CDR3: CASTPPGTNTEAFF
size: few; V: TRBV18; D: -; J: TRBJ2-2; DNA: TGTGCCAGCTCACCACCCCCCGGACGAACCGGGGAGCTGTTTTTT; CDR3: CASSPPPGRTGELFF
size: -; V: TRBV20-1; D: -; J: TRBJ2-7; DNA: TGCAGTGCTAGAGAGCCTTTTAGCTACGAGCAGTACTTC; CDR3: CSAREPFSYEQYF
size: -; V: TRBV5-4; D: TRBD2; J: TRBJ2-3; DNA: TGTGCCAGCAGCTTGGCCCAGGGACTAGGATCAGATACGCAGTATTTT; CDR3: CASSLAQGLGSDTQYF
size: -; V: TRBV28; D: TRBD2; J: TRBJ2-3; DNA: TGTGCCAGCATCCGGGGGGGTACGGGCACAGATACGCAGTATTTT; CDR3: CASIRGGTGTDTQYF
size: many; V: TRBV29-1; D: -; J: TRBJ2-2; DNA: TGCAGCGTTCGACTAGCCGGGGAGCTGTTTTTT; CDR3: CSVRLAGELFF
size: many; V: TRBV28; D: TRBD1; J: TRBJ1-3; DNA: TGTGCCAGCAGCACAGGGGTTGGAAACACCATATATTTT; CDR3: CASSTGVGNTIYF
size: -; V: TRBV7-2; D: -; J: TRBJ2-5; DNA: TGTGCCAGCAGCTTAGGGGTAGGGGGGAGAGAGACCCAGTACTTC; CDR3: CASSLGVGGRETQYF
size: many; V: TRBV4-2; D: TRBD2; J: TRBJ2-7; DNA: TGTGCCAGCAGCCAAGAGCTAGCGGGGGGATACGAGCAGTACTTC; CDR3: CASSQELAGGYEQYF